Listed here are 25 T cell receptor beta chains from one sample, sequenced in a study of blood T cells in healthy people across ages. Sample-barcoded 5' priming and a J-beta primer mix drove a second PCR of 7 to 11 cycles. TCRdb reprocessed the 5' RACE reads with MiXCR, giving one entry per CDR3 protein. This sample carries about 1.4 million distinct CDR3 sequences, approximately 59% of them seen once, and the ten largest clones take 6.7%. Specimen: blood. These receptors came from a man between 18 and 35 years old in good health.

The rearrangement links TRBV27 to TRBJ1-2; D uncertain. The germline V gene has CDR1 MNHEY and CDR2 SMNVEV (reference sequence). Trimming left V 2 bases short and J 4 bases short, with 11 bases between. The length of the CDR3 is 14 residues. The CDR3 DNA follows: TGTGCCAGCAGTTTAGGTCAGGAACCCTATGGCTACACCTTC. It encodes CASSLGQEPYGYTF.

This clonotype was found once. V gene TRBV7-9 combines with J gene TRBJ2-7, with 9 bases aligning to TRBD1. Germline CDR1 SEHNR, CDR2 FQNEAQ (reference sequence). The CDR3 sequence is 16 residues long. V was pared by 4 bases and J by 2 bases, with 9 bases of the junction left unmatched. This chain's CDR3 is CASSYDPGQGPYEQYF. DNA for the CDR3: TGTGCCAGCAGCTATGATCCGGGACAGGGACCCTACGAGCAGTACTTC.

The gene calls are TRBV7-6 and TRBJ2-3; D remains ambiguous. The V end was cut by 4 bases, the J end by 1 base, with 12 bases between. CDR3 size: 15 residues. The germline CDR1 and CDR2 sequences are SGHVS and FNYEAQ. This CDR3 reads CASSSSWTRTDTQYF. CDR3 coding DNA: TGTGCCAGCAGCTCCTCATGGACGCGCACAGATACGCAGTATTTT. The variable domain in full, with the rest retrieved from reference TRBV7-6 and TRBJ2-3, is GAGVSQSPRYKVTKRGQDVALRCDPISGHVSLYWYRQALGQGPEFLTYFNYEAQQDKSGLPNDRFSAERPEGSISTLTIQRTEQRDSAMYRCASSSSWTRTDTQYFGPGTRLTVL.

The chain joins TRBV3-1 to TRBJ2-1; D is uncertain. The CDR3 is 13 amino acids. V lost 3 bases to trimming and J lost 6 bases, with 9 bases between them. CDR1 and CDR2 (germline): LGHDT, YNNKEL (reference sequence). As DNA, the CDR3 is TGTGCCAGCAGCCACTACTACCCCAATGAGCAGTTCTTC. Encoded protein: CASSHYYPNEQFF.

This clonotype was seen a few times. This rearrangement joins TRBV20-1 to TRBJ1-2, with 9 bases lining up with TRBD1. V was clipped by 1 base and J by 5 bases; unmatched bases: 8. Germline CDR1 and CDR2: DFQATT and SNEGSKA (reference sequence). The CDR3 sequence is 15 residues long. As DNA, the CDR3 is TGCAGTGCTAGAGGAAGGACAGGGGCAGGGTATGGCTACACCTTC. Translating gives CSARGRTGAGYGYTF.

The CDR3 region is CASSLEVGGETQYF. The DNA of the CDR3 is TGTGCCAGCAGCTTGGAGGTGGGAGGGGAGACCCAGTACTTC. This rearrangement joins TRBV5-4 to TRBJ2-5, with 7 bases lining up with TRBD2. Germline trimming cut 0 bases from V and 5 bases from J; bases unmatched to any gene: 4. CDR1 is SGHNT, CDR2 YYREEE, per germline (reference sequence). The CDR3 covers 14 residues.

V is TRBV28 and J is TRBJ2-1; 7 positions agree with TRBD2. Germline CDR1 is MDHEN and CDR2 is SYDVKM. The junction had 4 bases not matched to a gene; V was cut back by 3 bases and J by 2 bases. The CDR3 covers 15 residues. DNA for the CDR3: TGTGCCAGCAGTTTTCTTCGGGGGGCCTACAATGAGCAGTTCTTC. Translating it yields CASSFLRGAYNEQFF.

This chain joins TRBV20-1 and TRBJ2-1; D ambiguous. Germline V gene sequence: CDR1 DFQATT, CDR2 SNEGSKA (reference sequence). V dropped 3 bases and J dropped 14 bases, with 17 bases sitting between them. This CDR3 has 12 residues. CDR3 in DNA: TGCAGTGCTAGTTCTCCTAAGGCATGGGAGTTCTTC. Its protein is CSASSPKAWEFF.

The chain joins TRBV9 to TRBJ2-5; 11 bases align to TRBD2. The ends lost 1 base at V and 7 bases at J; junction bases unmatched: 9. CDR1 SGDLS and CDR2 YYNGEE come from the germline V gene. The CDR3 is 16 amino acids. The chain's CDR3 is CASSVSAGLAAGTQYF. CDR3 in DNA: TGTGCCAGCAGCGTATCCGCGGGACTAGCGGCAGGGACCCAGTACTTC.

The CDR3 DNA sequence: TGCGCCAGCAGCCACCCCCGGCGCGGGGAGCTGTTTTTT. It codes for CASSHPRRGELFF. The chain couples TRBV4-3 to TRBJ2-2, with no clear D. The V gene lost 3 bases and the J gene lost 7 bases, with 9 bases spanning the gap. This CDR3 spans 13 amino acids. Germline CDR1 LGHNA, CDR2 YSLEER.

V and J are TRBV20-1 and TRBJ2-7; D is uncertain. The V end lost 4 bases, the J end lost 2 bases, and 15 bases lay between the germline ends. The CDR3 extends over 14 amino acids. CDR1 and CDR2 (germline): DFQATT, SNEGSKA (reference sequence). CDR3 nucleotide sequence: TGCAGTGCTACCCCCGGTCCTGCGCCCTACGAGCAGTACTTC. Protein sequence: CSATPGPAPYEQYF.

This clonotype was found a few times. In nucleotides, the CDR3 is TGTGCCAGCAGCCAAGAGGGGTCCGGACAGCCCCAGCATTTT. It is translated as CASSQEGSGQPQHF. This sequence joins TRBV4-2 and TRBJ1-5; D unresolved. Germline V CDR1 and CDR2: LGHNA, YNFKEQ. The V end was cut by 0 bases, the J end by 7 bases, with 10 bases between. The CDR3 is 14 amino acids.

This chain links TRBV6-2 or TRBV6-3 with TRBJ2-3; maybe TRBD2 (6 bases). With 6 bases removed from V and 2 bases from J, the gap between germline ends came to 12 bases. Germline V lookup: CDR1 MNHEY, CDR2 SVGEGT. This CDR3 has 14 amino acids. CDR3 region: CASRVSGPTDTQYF. CDR3 in DNA: TGTGCCAGCAGAGTTAGCGGACCCACAGATACGCAGTATTTT.

The J gene is TRBJ1-4, the V gene TRBV28, with a possible D match to TRBD1 (5 bases). The CDR3 totals 15 residues. Deletions cut 6 bases from V and 4 bases from J, with 15 bases between. Germline CDR1 is MDHEN and CDR2 is SYDVKM. CDR3 protein: CASRGTGRYNEKLFF. The CDR3 DNA is TGTGCCAGCAGAGGGACGGGACGGTATAATGAAAAACTGTTTTTT.

The gene calls are TRBV4-2 and TRBJ2-5; TRBD2 might be the D (7 bases). From germline, CDR1 is LGHNA and CDR2 YNFKEQ. This CDR3 is built from 15 residues. Deletions cut 1 base from V and 4 bases from J, with 13 bases between. The CDR3 DNA sequence: TGTGCCAGCAGCCAAGGGGGGGGGCTGGCAGAGACCCAGTACTTC. Protein: CASSQGGGLAETQYF.

This clonotype was counted between two and nine times. The rearrangement uses TRBV29-1 and TRBJ2-5, with D possibly TRBD1 on 5 matching bases. The ends were cut back, 6 bases at V and 4 bases at J, with 12 bases in the middle. Germline values: CDR1 SQVTM, CDR2 ANQGSEA. This CDR3 comprises 12 residues. The CDR3 bases are TGCAGCGTGGACGACAGACCAGAGACCCAGTACTTC. It codes for CSVDDRPETQYF.

This chain connects TRBV6-5 to TRBJ2-7, with TRBD2 matching over 9 bases. This CDR3 comprises 15 residues. With 0 bases clipped from V and 6 bases from J, the junction kept 6 bases outside the gene matches. Germline V gives CDR1 MNHEY, CDR2 SVGAGI. CDR3 region: CASSYSSGSSVEQYF. CDR3 coding DNA: TGTGCCAGCAGTTACTCTAGCGGGAGTTCCGTCGAGCAGTACTTC.

The chain is built from TRBV9 and TRBJ1-2; 7 bases agree with TRBD1. Germline loops: CDR1 SGDLS, CDR2 YYNGEE. The CDR3 covers 13 residues. The ends lost 0 bases at V and 6 bases at J; junction bases unmatched: 2. The CDR3 nucleotides read TGTGCCAGCAGCGTAGGAGGGGGCAATGGCTACACCTTC. Its protein product is CASSVGGGNGYTF. Using reference TRBV9 and TRBJ1-2 for the parts outside the CDR3, the full variable domain is DSGVTQTPKHLITATGQRVTLRCSPRSGDLSVYWYQQSLDQGLQFLIQYYNGEERAKGNILERFSAQQFPDLHSELNLSSLELGDSALYFCASSVGGGNGYTFGSGTRLTVV.

The chain couples TRBV2 to TRBJ1-1; no clear D. V lost 7 bases, J lost 7 bases, and 13 bases lay in between. CDR1 SNHLY and CDR2 FYNNEI come from the germline V gene. The CDR3 has 12 residues. The CDR3 DNA is TGTGCCAGCAAAAGCGGCGGGGTTGAAGCTTTCTTT. It codes for CASKSGGVEAFF.

V usage is TRBV12-3 or TRBV12-4 and J usage is TRBJ2-1; possibly TRBD2 for D (5 bases). Trimming shortened V by 5 bases and J by 8 bases, and 13 bases separated the two germline ends. CDR3 length: 13 residues. The CDR3 nucleotides read TGTGCCAGCAGTACTACTCTAGCTTATGAGCAGTTCTTC. Translating it yields CASSTTLAYEQFF.

The CDR3 region has the DNA TGTGCCAGCAGCCAACGGTCGTTTGATGGCGGACCCACCACAGATACGCAGTATTTT. It encodes CASSQRSFDGGPTTDTQYF. The chain uses TRBV3-1 and TRBJ2-3; D gene unclear. V lost 2 bases to trimming and J lost 2 bases, with 23 bases between them. This CDR3 is built from 19 residues. Germline lookup yields CDR1 LGHDT and CDR2 YNNKEL (reference sequence).

This chain connects TRBV20-1 to TRBJ1-1; D remains ambiguous. The CDR3 runs to 13 residues. V shed 2 bases and J shed 0 bases, with 7 bases lying between them. Germline values: CDR1 DFQATT, CDR2 SNEGSKA (reference sequence). For the CDR3, the DNA is TGCAGTGCTAGATCAGCGATGAACACTGAAGCTTTCTTT. This codes for CSARSAMNTEAFF.

J is TRBJ1-4 and V is TRBV28, with 7 bases matching TRBD1. This CDR3 region has 17 residues. Germline CDR1 reads MDHEN; CDR2 reads SYDVKM. The junction had 10 bases not matched to a gene; V was cut back by 2 bases and J by 4 bases. The CDR3 spells CASSLPDRDSGNEKLFF. The CDR3 DNA reads as TGTGCCAGCAGTTTACCCGACAGGGATTCTGGTAATGAAAAACTGTTTTTT. The complete variable domain, with remaining parts taken from reference TRBV28 and TRBJ1-4, reads DVKVTQSSRYLVKRTGEKVFLECVQDMDHENMFWYRQDPGLGLRLIYFSYDVKMKEKGDIPEGYSVSREKKERFSLILESASTNQTSMYLCASSLPDRDSGNEKLFFGSGTQLSVL.

The V gene is TRBV6-5, the J gene TRBJ1-6; D is uncertain. Germline V gene lookup returns CDR1 MNHEY and CDR2 SVGAGI. V gave up 2 bases and J gave up 4 bases, with 12 bases separating them. The CDR3 contains 16 residues. CDR3 sequence: CASSYTIGMYNSPLHF. The CDR3, as DNA: TGTGCCAGCAGTTACACCATAGGGATGTATAATTCACCCCTCCACTTT.

This clonotype has more than one count but fewer than ten. The rearrangement links TRBV4-1 to TRBJ2-7; 8 nucleotides line up with TRBD1. Germline V gene sequence: CDR1 MGHRA, CDR2 YSYEKL. The length of the CDR3 is 15 residues. Trimming cost V 1 base and J 4 bases; bases outside gene matches: 6. The CDR3 loop is CASSQVMTGDYEQYF. The CDR3 region has the DNA TGCGCCAGCAGCCAAGTGATGACAGGGGATTACGAGCAGTACTTC.